One sample yielded the 5 T cell receptor beta chains listed below, sequenced in a study of Graves' ophthalmopathy and Graves' hyperthyroidism. RNA transcripts were the template, and TCR beta CDR3 regions were amplified from them. The workflow started with a first-round RT-PCR run with HTBI primers and then moved on to a second-round multiplex PCR. TCRdb re-called the multiplex PCR reads through MiXCR, storing one row per CDR3 protein. The data show hundreds of thousands of distinct CDR3 sequences, roughly 21% seen once. The specimen sequenced was peripheral blood. The receptors here all came from a woman between 18 and 30 years old with stable Graves' hyperthyroidism.

The CDR3 DNA is TGTGCCAGCAGTACAACAGGGGTGGACTATGGCTACACCTTC. Its translation: CASSTTGVDYGYTF. The V and J genes are TRBV12-3 or TRBV12-4 and TRBJ1-2; 7 bases agree with TRBD1. V lost 5 bases and J lost 3; bases outside the gene matches: 6. The CDR3 extends over 14 amino acids.

This clonotype was seen a few times. The rearrangement joins TRBV7-2 to TRBJ2-5; 7 bases map to TRBD2. V shed 2 bases, J shed 3 bases, and the junction held 3 bases outside the gene matches. The germline V gene has CDR1 SGHTA and CDR2 FQGNSA. The CDR3 sequence is 14 residues long. Here the CDR3 DNA reads TGTGCCAGCAGCTTACAAGCGGGGAAAGAGACCCAGTACTTC. It specifies CASSLQAGKETQYF.

The chain carries TRBV12-3 or TRBV12-4 and TRBJ1-5, with TRBD1 as a possible D gene (5 bases). V was trimmed by 6 bases and J by 6 bases, leaving 9 bases between them. There are 12 residues in the CDR3. The CDR3 region has the DNA TGTGCCAGCAGGAAAGGGACTCAGCCCCAGCATTTT. It encodes CASRKGTQPQHF.

This clonotype was found a few times. The chain combines TRBV7-8 with TRBJ2-7; D is tentatively TRBD1 or TRBD2 (5 bases each). Germline V CDR1 and CDR2: SGHVS, FQNEAQ. CDR3 length: 13 residues. Trimming cost V 2 bases and J 5 bases, with 10 bases left between them. CDR3 loop: CASSLQGPNEQYF. The CDR3 region has the DNA TGTGCCAGCAGCTTACAGGGACCAAACGAGCAGTACTTC.

This clonotype appeared many times. In DNA form, the CDR3 reads TGTGCCAGCAGCTTACTCCGTAGACAGCTCATCTACGAGCAGTACTTC. Translated, it gives CASSLLRRQLIYEQYF. V gene TRBV11-2 combines with J gene TRBJ2-7; possibly TRBD1 for D (5 bases). Trimming removed 2 bases from V and 3 bases from J, with 17 bases in between. Per germline, CDR1 SGHAT and CDR2 FQNNGV. This CDR3 is 16 amino acids long.